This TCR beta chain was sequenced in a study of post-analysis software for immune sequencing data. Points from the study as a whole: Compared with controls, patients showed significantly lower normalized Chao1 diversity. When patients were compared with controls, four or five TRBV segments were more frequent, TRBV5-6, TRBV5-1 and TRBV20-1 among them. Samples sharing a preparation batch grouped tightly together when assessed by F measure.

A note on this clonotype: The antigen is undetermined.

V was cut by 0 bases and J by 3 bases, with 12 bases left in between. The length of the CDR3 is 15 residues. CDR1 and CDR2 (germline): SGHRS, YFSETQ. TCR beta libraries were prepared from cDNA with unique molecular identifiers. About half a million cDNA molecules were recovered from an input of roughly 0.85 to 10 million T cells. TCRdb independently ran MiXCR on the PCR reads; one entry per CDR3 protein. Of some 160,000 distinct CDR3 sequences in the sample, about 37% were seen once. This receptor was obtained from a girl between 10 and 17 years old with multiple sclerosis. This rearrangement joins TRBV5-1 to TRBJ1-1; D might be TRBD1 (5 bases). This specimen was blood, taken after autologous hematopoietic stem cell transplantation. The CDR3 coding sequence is TGCGCCAGCAGCTTGGACAGACAGAAGGACACTGAAGCTTTCTTT. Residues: CASSLDRQKDTEAFF.